The clone carrying this T cell receptor (beta chain) came up a few times. Its target is not known. The data were taken from a study of CD8 T cells in ankylosing spondylitis. Per the germline V gene, CDR1 is LGHNA and CDR2 is YNFKEQ. This CDR3 has 16 residues. Deletions cut 1 base from V and 2 bases from J, with 14 bases between. Using quantitative 5'-RACE with molecular barcodes, the authors made TCR beta libraries. MiXCR was run by TCRdb on the 5' RACE reads, yielding one entry per CDR3 protein. The data show around 230,000 distinct CDR3 sequences, roughly 8.2% seen once. Study-level results: It appeared that ankylosing spondylitis blood was characterized by a TCR beta motif of several highly homologous variants. Disease-linked clones reportedly concentrated significantly in matched ankylosing spondylitis synovial fluid. Clones linked to disease, bearing a CD8+ phenotype, were relatively rare in peripheral blood.

The sequence derives from a female donor with ankylosing spondylitis or in good health (not recorded which). This sequence joins TRBV4-2 and TRBJ1-2, with D uncertain. What was sequenced was blood, either unsorted or a sorted T cell fraction (not recorded which). In DNA, the CDR3 is TGTGCCAGCAGCCAAGCGGGTGGGCAGCGGAACTATGGCTACACCTTC. Translation gives CASSQAGGQRNYGYTF.